This TCR beta chain derives from a study of T cell responses to AZD1222 COVID-19 vaccine. The protocol was immunoSEQ multiplex PCR, while the TCRdb copy is restricted to in-frame clones and leaves out a portion. The sample yields under 200,000 clones, just over 90% seen once. Worth noting for this clone: Its matching antigen is unknown.

This CDR3 contains 16 residues. The study, taken as a whole, reports: The donor group comprised mostly white British people and more females; the analysis possibly underestimated clonal diversity. No day 14 peak samples; only post-peak repertoires were characterized.

Sequencing was performed on peripheral blood, taken on day 0 of AZD1222 vaccination. The TCR originated in an adult in good health. The chain uses TRBV12-2 and TRBJ2-1. TRBV12-2 constitutes a pseudogene. CDR3 loop: CAALKLATASYNEQFF. Here the CDR3 DNA reads TGTGCGGCCCTTAAATTGGCAACGGCCTCCTACAATGAGCAGTTCTTC.